Listed below are T cell receptor beta chains from one sample, sequenced in a study of monozygotic twins with inflammatory bowel disease. Reanalyzing the 5' RACE reads, TCRdb keeps one entry per CDR3 protein, without DNA. The sample includes approximately 120,000 distinct CDR3 sequences. The sequenced material came from blood. The receptors come from a human donor with ulcerative colitis or Crohn's disease, or a healthy co-twin of an affected twin (not recorded which). The CDR3 runs from the conserved cysteine through the conserved F or W.

cdr3_length | j_call | v_call | cdr3_aa
16 | TRBJ2-7 | TRBV9 | CASSMGGAGGADEQYF
13 | TRBJ1-5 | TRBV6-1 | CASIMSQYQPQHF
15 | TRBJ1-1 | TRBV5-1 | CASSLTTGQNTEAFF
15 | TRBJ2-7 | TRBV20-1 | CSVPGPGLRSYEQYF
11 | TRBJ1-3 | TRBV2 | CASSEGNTIYF
14 | TRBJ1-5 | TRBV12-5 | CASGGPGWAGPQHF
15 | TRBJ2-5 | TRBV7-3 | CASSSTGLRGETQYF
14 | TRBJ2-1 | TRBV3-1 | CASSRLAVDNEQFF
14 | TRBJ2-7 | TRBV7-2 | CASSLQGPWDEQYF
15 | TRBJ1-2 | TRBV19 | CASSILGQGAEGLTF
13 | TRBJ1-4 | TRBV18 | CASSRDREEKLFF
13 | TRBJ1-6 | TRBV20-1 | CSAPDRGNSPLHF
13 | TRBJ2-5 | TRBV27 | CASSLIGQETQYF
16 | TRBJ1-5 | TRBV5-1 | CASSICRDPGWQPQHF
15 | TRBJ2-1 | TRBV7-3 | CASSSQGEPYNEQFF
13 | TRBJ1-1 | TRBV10-3 | CAISGPGKDEAFF
17 | TRBJ2-2 | TRBV6-1 | CASSVRGPPGDTGELFF
12 | TRBJ2-7 | TRBV12-3/TRBV12-4 | CASSPRGKGQYF
15 | TRBJ2-1 | TRBV29-1 | CSVEGGGRAVDEQFF
12 | TRBJ1-3 | TRBV29-1 | CSVGGAGNTIYF
16 | TRBJ2-1 | TRBV27 | CASSRGQDITYNEQFF
16 | TRBJ2-2 | TRBV24-1 | CATSDPGRGRIGELFF
15 | TRBJ2-5 | TRBV7-6 | CASSSLQGEGETQYF
15 | TRBJ1-5 | TRBV20-1 | CSARDPGRSNQPQHF
13 | TRBJ2-1 | TRBV5-1 | CASSLLTLNEQFF
15 | TRBJ2-3 | TRBV7-2 | CASSAWTSGTDTQYF
14 | TRBJ2-7 | TRBV5-1 | CASSLGQVGDEQYF
16 | TRBJ2-5 | TRBV2 | CASSEEIAGVQETQYF
13 | TRBJ2-1 | TRBV5-1 | CASSPMQGSEQFF
18 | TRBJ2-1 | TRBV11-1 | CASSSNLLATFSYNEQFF
14 | TRBJ2-7 | TRBV5-1 | CASSSRDGSYEQYF
14 | TRBJ2-7 | TRBV12-3/TRBV12-4 | CASSMFGVGYEQYF
15 | TRBJ1-1 | TRBV7-9 | CASSPPSWTNTEAFF
12 | TRBJ1-2 | TRBV9 | CASSVGRYGYTF
15 | TRBJ2-3 | TRBV18 | CASSPRQLNTDTQYF
16 | TRBJ1-2 | TRBV5-1 | CASSPGAGGLNYGYTF
14 | TRBJ1-5 | TRBV5-1 | CASSSTGGDQPQHF
15 | TRBJ2-1 | TRBV20-1 | CSARDRLAGGNEQFF
14 | TRBJ1-5 | TRBV2 | CASNPDRPHQPQHF
14 | TRBJ1-2 | TRBV7-9 | CASSLVDRGYGYTF
12 | TRBJ2-7 | TRBV20-1 | CSAQGTGSEQYF
16 | TRBJ1-1 | TRBV20-1 | CSARDDPLGANTEAFF
15 | TRBJ2-1 | TRBV11-3 | CASSLEADSYNEQFF
14 | TRBJ2-7 | TRBV28 | CASSLQEPSYEQYF
14 | TRBJ1-2 | TRBV6-5 | CASRLRATLYGYTF
13 | TRBJ1-1 | TRBV10-3 | CAIRTAMNTEAFF
15 | TRBJ1-2 | TRBV7-9 | CASSLDLGTRLGYTF